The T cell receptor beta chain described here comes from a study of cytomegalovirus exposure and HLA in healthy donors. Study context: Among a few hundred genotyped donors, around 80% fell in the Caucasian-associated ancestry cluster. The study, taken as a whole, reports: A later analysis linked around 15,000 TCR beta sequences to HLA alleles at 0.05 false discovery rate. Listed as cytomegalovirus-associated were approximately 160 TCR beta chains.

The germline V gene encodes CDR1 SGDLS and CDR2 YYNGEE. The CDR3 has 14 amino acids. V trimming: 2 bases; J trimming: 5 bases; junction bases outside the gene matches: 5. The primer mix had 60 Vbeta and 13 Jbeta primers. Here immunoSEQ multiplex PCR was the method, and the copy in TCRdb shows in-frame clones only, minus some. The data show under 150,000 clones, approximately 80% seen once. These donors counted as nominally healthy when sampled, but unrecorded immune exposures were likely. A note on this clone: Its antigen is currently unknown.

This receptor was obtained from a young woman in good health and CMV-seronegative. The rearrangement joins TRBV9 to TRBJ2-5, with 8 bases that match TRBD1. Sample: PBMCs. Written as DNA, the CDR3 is TGTGCCAGCAGCGTGAGGACAGGGTTCGAGACCCAGTACTTC. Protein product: CASSVRTGFETQYF.